This TCR beta chain was recorded in a study of blood T cell repertoires in COVID-19. Sequencing used immunoSEQ multiplex PCR; TCRdb keeps in-frame clones, though not all of them. The profile shows about 150,000 clones, around 83% of them singletons. The V gene's germline CDR1 is SGHRS and CDR2 YFSETQ. Trimming at V came to 0 bases and at J to 0 bases, leaving 5 bases not matched to a gene. This CDR3 has 16 amino acids. Sequencing was done on a sample of peripheral blood. V and J are TRBV5-1 and TRBJ1-1; 7 bases fit TRBD1. This receptor was taken from a woman in her forties or fifties in a cohort sampled during active or convalescent COVID-19. The CDR3: CASSLGGGRMNTEAFF. DNA for the CDR3: TGCGCCAGCAGCTTGGGAGGGGGCCGGATGAACACTGAAGCTTTCTTT.